Listed here are 2 T cell receptor beta chains from one sample, sequenced in a study of shared clonotypes between healthy human individuals. Some clones are missing from TCRdb's copy, which holds only in-frame ones; the method was immunoSEQ multiplex PCR. Among about 2.3 million clones listed, more than 80% were seen once. Material for sequencing was naive CD4+ T cells from PBMCs. The sample's subset: CD45RA+ positively selected. These receptors originate from a man younger than 30 in good health. Some clones in this sample may be carry-over from other donors' samples.

The J gene is TRBJ2-1, the V gene TRBV7-2, with 14 bases fitting TRBD2. Germline CDR1 SGHTA, CDR2 FQGNSA. V lost 5 bases and J lost 5; bases outside the gene matches: 8. The CDR3 covers 17 residues. The CDR3 nucleotides are TGTGCCAGCAGCCCGGGACTAGCGGGAGAGGCCCACAATGAGCAGTTCTTC. This codes for CASSPGLAGEAHNEQFF.

This chain uses TRBV5-6 with TRBJ2-2, with TRBD2 matching 11 bases. CDR1 is SGHDT and CDR2 is YYEEEE in the germline V gene. The J segment lost 4 bases and the V segment lost 0 bases, leaving 5 bases of the junction unmatched. The CDR3 has 17 residues. The CDR3 DNA sequence: TGTGCCAGCAGCTTGGGACTAGCGGGATCGAGCACCGGGGAGCTGTTTTTT. It yields the protein CASSLGLAGSSTGELFF.